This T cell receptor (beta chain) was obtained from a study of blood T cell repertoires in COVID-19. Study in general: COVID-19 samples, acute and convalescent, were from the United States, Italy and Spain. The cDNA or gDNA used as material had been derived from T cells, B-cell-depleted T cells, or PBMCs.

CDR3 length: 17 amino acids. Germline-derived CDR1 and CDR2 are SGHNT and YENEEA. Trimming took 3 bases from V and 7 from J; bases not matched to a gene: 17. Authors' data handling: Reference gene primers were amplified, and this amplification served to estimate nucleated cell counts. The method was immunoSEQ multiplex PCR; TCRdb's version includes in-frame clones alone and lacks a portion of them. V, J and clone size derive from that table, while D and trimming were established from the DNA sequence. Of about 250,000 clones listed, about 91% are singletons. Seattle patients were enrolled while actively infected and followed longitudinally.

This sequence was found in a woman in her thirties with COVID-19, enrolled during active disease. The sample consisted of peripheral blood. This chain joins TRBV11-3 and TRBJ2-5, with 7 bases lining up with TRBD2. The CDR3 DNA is TGTGCCAGCAGCTTCCGCACCGGGAGGACACCATACGGGACCCAGTACTTC. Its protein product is CASSFRTGRTPYGTQYF.